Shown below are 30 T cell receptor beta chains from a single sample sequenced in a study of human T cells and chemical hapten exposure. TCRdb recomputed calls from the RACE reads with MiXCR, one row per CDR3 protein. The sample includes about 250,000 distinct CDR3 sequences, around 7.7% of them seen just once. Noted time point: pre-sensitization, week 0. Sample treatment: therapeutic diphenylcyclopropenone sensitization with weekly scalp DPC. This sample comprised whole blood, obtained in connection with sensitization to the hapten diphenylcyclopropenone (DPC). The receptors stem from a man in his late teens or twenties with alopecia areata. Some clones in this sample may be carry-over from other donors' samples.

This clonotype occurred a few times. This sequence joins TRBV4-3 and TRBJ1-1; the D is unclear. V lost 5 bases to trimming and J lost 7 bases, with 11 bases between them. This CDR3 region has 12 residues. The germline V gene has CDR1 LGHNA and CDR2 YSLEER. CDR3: CASSKGGSEAFF. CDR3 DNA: TGCGCCAGCAGCAAAGGAGGAAGTGAAGCTTTCTTT.

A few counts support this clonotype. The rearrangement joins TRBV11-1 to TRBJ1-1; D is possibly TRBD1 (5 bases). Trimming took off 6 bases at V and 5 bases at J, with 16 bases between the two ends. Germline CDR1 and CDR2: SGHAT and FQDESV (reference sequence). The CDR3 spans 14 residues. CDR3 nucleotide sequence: TGTGCCAGCAGGCCCCAGGGAACGGGGACTGAAGCTTTCTTT. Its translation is CASRPQGTGTEAFF.

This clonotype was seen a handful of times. Here the CDR3 reads CASSLDGSYEQYF. The CDR3 bases are TGTGCCAGCAGCTTGGACGGGTCCTACGAGCAGTACTTC. The J gene is TRBJ2-7, the V gene TRBV13; no reliable D call. Germline V gives CDR1 PRHDT, CDR2 FYEKMQ (reference sequence). This CDR3 region has 13 residues. V was shortened by 3 bases and J by 1 base, with 7 bases between the two germline ends.

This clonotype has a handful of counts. CDR3 sequence reads: CASSWTGRGLFF. The CDR3 bases are TGTGCCAGCAGTTGGACAGGGAGAGGACTGTTTTTT. J is TRBJ1-4 and V is TRBV2, with 8 bases fitting TRBD1. Germline loops: CDR1 SNHLY, CDR2 FYNNEI. CDR3 length: 12 amino acids. V lost 5 bases to trimming and J lost 13 bases; unmatched junction nucleotides: 6. The full variable domain, in which reference TRBV2 and TRBJ1-4 provide the parts outside the CDR3, is EPEVTQTPSHQVTQMGQEVILRCVPISNHLYFYWYRQILGQKVEFLVSFYNNEISEKSEIFDDQFSVERPDGSNFTLKIRSTKLEDSAMYFCASSWTGRGLFFGSGTQLSVL.

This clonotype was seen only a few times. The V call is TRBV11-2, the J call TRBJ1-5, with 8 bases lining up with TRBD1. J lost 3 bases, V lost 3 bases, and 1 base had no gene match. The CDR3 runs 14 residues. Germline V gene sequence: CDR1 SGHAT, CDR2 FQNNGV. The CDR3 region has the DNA TGTGCCAGCAGCTTGGGACAGGCCAATCAGCCCCAGCATTTT. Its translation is CASSLGQANQPQHF.

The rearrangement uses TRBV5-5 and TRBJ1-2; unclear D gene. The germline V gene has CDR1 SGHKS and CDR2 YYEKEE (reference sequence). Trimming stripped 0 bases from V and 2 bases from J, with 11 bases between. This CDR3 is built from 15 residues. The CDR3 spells CASSLAGKGNYGYTF. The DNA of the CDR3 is TGTGCCAGCAGCTTGGCCGGTAAAGGGAACTATGGCTACACCTTC.

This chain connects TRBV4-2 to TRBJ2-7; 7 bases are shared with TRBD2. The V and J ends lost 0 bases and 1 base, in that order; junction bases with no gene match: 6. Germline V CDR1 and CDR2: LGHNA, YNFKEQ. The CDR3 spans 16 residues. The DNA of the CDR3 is TGTGCCAGCAGCCAAGATCGCGGGGGAGGGTCCTACGAGCAGTACTTC. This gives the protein CASSQDRGGGSYEQYF.

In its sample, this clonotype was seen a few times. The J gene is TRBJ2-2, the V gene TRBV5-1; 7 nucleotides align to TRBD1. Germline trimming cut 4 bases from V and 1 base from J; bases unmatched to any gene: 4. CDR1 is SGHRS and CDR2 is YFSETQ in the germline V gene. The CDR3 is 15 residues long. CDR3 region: CASSLDRLNTGELFF. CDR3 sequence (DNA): TGCGCCAGCAGCCTGGACAGGCTGAACACCGGGGAGCTGTTTTTT.

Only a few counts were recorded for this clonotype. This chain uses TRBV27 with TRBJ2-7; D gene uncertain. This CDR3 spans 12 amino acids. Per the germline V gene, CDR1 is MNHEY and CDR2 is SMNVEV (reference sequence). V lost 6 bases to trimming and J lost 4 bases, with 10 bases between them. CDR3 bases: TGTGCCAGCAGCCCAAACCAGTACGAGCAGTACTTC. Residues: CASSPNQYEQYF.

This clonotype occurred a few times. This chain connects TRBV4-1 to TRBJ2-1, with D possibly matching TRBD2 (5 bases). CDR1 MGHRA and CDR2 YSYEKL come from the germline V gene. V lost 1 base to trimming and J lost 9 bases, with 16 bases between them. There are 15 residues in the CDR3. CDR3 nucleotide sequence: TGCGCCAGCAGCCAAGTTCTAGCAAAATTAAGTGAGCAGTTCTTC. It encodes CASSQVLAKLSEQFF.

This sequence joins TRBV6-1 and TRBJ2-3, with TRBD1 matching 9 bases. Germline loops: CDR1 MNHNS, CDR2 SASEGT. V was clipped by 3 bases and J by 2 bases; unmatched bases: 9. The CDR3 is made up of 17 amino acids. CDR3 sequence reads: CASSDGLGQGATDTQYF. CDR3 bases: TGTGCCAGCAGTGATGGTTTGGGACAGGGCGCCACAGATACGCAGTATTTT.

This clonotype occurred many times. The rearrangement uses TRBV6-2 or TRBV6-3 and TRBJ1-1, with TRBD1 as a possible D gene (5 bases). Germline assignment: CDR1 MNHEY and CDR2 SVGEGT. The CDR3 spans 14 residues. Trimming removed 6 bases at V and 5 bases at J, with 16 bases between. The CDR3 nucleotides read TGTGCCAGCAGAAATACCAGGGAATGGACTGAAGCTTTCTTT. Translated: CASRNTREWTEAFF.

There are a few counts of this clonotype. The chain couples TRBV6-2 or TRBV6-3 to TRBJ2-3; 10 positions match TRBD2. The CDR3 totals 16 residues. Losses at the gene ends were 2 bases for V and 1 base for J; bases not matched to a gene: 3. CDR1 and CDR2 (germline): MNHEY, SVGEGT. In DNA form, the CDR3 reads TGTGCCAGCAGTTACCCTAGCGGGGGTGGCACAGATACGCAGTATTTT. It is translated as CASSYPSGGGTDTQYF.

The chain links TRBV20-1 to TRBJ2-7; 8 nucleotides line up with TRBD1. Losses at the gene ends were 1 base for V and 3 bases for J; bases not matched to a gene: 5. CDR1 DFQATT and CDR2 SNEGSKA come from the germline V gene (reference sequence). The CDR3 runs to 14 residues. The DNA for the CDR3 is TGCAGTGCTAGAGCAGGACAGGGAGACTACGAGCAGTACTTC. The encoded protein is CSARAGQGDYEQYF.

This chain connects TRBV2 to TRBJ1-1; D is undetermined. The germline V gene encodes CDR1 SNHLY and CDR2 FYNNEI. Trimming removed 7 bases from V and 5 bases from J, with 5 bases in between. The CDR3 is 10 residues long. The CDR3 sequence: CASMGTEAFF. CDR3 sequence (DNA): TGTGCCAGCATGGGGACTGAAGCTTTCTTT.

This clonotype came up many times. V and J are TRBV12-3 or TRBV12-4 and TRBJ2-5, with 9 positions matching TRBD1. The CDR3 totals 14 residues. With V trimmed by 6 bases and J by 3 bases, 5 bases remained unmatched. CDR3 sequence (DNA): TGTGCCAGCAGGTTACAGGGGGCTGAAGAGACCCAGTACTTC. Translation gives CASRLQGAEETQYF.

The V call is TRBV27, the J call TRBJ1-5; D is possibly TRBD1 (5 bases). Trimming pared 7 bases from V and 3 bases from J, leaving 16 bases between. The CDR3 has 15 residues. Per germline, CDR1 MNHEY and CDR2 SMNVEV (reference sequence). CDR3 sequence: CASTFRGRYNQPQHF. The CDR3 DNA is TGTGCCAGCACGTTCCGGGGCAGGTACAATCAGCCCCAGCATTTT.

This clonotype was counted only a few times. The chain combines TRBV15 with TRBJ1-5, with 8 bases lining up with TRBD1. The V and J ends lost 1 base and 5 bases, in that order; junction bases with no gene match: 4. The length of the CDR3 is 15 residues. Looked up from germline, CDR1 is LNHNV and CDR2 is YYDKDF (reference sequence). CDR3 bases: TGTGCCACCAGCAGAGCGGGACAGGCAGATCAGCCCCAGCATTTT. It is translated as CATSRAGQADQPQHF.

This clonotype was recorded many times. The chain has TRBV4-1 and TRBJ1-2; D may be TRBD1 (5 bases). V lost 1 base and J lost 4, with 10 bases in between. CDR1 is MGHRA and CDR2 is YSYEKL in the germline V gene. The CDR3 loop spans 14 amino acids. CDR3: CASSQVGETYGYTF. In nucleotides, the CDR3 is TGCGCCAGCAGCCAAGTGGGGGAGACCTATGGCTACACCTTC.

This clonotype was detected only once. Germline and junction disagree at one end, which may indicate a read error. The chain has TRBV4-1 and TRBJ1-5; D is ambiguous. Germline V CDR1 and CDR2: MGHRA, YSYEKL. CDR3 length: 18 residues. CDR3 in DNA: TGCACCAGCAGCCAAGATCAGGTTGGACCCACTGGCAATCAGCCCCAGCATTTT. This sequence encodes CTSSQDQVGPTGNQPQHF.

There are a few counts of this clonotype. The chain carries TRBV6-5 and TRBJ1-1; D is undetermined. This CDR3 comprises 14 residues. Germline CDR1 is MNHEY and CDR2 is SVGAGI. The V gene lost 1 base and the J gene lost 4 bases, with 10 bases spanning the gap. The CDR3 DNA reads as TGTGCCAGCAGTTACTTTCGAGGCTCCACTGAAGCTTTCTTT. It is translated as CASSYFRGSTEAFF.

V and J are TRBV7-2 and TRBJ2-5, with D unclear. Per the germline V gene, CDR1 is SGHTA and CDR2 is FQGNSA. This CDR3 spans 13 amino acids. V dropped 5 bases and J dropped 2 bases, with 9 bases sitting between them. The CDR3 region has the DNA TGTGCCAGCAGCACACAGTTGCAAGAGACCCAGTACTTC. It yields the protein CASSTQLQETQYF.

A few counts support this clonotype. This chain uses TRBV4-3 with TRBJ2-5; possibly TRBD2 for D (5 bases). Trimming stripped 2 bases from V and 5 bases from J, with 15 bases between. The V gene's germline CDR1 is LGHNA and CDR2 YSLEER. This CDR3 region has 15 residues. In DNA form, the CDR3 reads TGCGCCAGCAGCCAAACGAGGACTCGCCGGGAGACCCAGTACTTC. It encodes CASSQTRTRRETQYF.

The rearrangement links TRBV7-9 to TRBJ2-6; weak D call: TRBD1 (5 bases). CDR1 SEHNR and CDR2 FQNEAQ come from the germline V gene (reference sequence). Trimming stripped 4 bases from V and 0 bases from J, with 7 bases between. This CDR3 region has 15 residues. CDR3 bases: TGTGCCAGCAGCTACGACAGCTCTGGGGCCAACGTCCTGACTTTC. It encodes CASSYDSSGANVLTF.

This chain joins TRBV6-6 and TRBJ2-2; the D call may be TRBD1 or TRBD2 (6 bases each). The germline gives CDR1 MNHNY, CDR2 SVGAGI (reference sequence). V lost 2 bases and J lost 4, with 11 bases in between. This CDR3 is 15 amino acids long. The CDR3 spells CASSYPQGGTGELFF. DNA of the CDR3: TGTGCCAGCAGTTACCCACAGGGAGGCACCGGGGAGCTGTTTTTT.

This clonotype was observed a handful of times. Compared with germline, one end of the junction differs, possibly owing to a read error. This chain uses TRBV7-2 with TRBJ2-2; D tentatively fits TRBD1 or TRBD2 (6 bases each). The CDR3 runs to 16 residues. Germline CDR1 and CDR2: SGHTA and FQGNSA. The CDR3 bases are TGTGCCAGCAGTTTAGGAGTTAGGGGGGTTCCCGGGGAGCTGTTTTTT. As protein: CASSLGVRGVPGELFF.

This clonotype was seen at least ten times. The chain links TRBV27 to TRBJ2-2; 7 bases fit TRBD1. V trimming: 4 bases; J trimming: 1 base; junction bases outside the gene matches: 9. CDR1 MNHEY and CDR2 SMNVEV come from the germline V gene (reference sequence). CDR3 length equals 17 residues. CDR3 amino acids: CASSSGVRTGNTGELFF. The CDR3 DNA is TGTGCCAGCAGTTCCGGGGTCCGGACAGGGAACACCGGGGAGCTGTTTTTT.

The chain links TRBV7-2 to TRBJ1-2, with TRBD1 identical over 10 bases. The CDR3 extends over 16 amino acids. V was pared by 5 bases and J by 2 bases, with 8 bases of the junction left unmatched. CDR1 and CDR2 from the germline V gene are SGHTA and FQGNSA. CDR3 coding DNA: TGTGCCAGCAGCCCTGACAGGGGGCGGCCCAACTATGGCTACACCTTC. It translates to CASSPDRGRPNYGYTF.

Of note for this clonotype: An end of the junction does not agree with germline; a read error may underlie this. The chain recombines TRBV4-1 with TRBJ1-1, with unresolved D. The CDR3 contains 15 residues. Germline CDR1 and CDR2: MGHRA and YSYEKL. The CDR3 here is CVSSLLGPSDTEAFF. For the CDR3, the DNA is TGCGTCAGCAGCCTGCTCGGACCCTCTGACACTGAAGCTTTCTTT.

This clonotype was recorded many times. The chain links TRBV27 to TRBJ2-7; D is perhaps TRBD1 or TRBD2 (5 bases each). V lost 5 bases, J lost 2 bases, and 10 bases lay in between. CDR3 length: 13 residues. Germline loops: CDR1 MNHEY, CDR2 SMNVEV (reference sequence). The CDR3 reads CASSSLGAYEQYV. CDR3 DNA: TGTGCCAGCAGTAGCCTGGGGGCCTACGAGCAGTACGTC.